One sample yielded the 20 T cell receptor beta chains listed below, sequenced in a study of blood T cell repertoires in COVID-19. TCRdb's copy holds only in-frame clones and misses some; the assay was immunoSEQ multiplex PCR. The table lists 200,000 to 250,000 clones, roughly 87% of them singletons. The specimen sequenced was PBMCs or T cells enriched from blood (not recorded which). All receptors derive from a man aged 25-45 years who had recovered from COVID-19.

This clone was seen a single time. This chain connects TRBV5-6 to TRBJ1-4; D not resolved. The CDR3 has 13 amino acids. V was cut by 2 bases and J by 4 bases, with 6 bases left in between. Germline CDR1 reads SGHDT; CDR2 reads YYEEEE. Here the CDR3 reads CASSFASNEKLFF. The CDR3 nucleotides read TGTGCCAGCAGCTTTGCCAGTAATGAAAAACTGTTTTTT.

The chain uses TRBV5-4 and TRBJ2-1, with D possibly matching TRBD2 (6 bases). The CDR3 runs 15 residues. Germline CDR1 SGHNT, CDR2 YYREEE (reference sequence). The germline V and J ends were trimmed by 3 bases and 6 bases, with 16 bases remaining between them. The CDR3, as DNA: TGTGCCAGCAGCTCCCTAATGGGGGGTTTCAATGAGCAGTTCTTC. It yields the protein CASSSLMGGFNEQFF.

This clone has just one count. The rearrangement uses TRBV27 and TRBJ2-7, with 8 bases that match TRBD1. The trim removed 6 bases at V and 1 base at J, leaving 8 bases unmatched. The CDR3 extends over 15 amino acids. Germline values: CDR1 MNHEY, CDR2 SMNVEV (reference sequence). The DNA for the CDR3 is TGTGCCAGCAGCCGGACAGGGACCATATCCTACGAGCAGTACTTC. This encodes CASSRTGTISYEQYF.

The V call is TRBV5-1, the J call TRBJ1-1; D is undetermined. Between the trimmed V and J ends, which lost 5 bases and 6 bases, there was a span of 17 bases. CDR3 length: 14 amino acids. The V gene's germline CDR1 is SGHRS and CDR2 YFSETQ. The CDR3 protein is CASSYGGLVAEAFF. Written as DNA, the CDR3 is TGCGCCAGCAGTTACGGAGGGCTGGTCGCTGAAGCTTTCTTT.

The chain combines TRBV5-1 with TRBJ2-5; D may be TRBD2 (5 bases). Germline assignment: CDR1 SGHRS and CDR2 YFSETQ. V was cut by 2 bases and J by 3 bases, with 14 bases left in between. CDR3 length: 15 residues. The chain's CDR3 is CASSFAGNAKETQYF. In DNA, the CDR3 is TGCGCCAGCAGCTTTGCCGGGAATGCCAAAGAGACCCAGTACTTC.

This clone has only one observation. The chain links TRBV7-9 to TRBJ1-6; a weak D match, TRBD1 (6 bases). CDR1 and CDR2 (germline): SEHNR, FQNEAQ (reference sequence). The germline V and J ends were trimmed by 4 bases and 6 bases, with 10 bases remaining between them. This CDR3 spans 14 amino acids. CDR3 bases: TGTGCCAGCAGCTCTCAACAGGGTAATTCACCCCTCCACTTT. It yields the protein CASSSQQGNSPLHF.

The DNA of the CDR3 is TGTGCCAGCTCACCGTTAGATCTCACTGAAGCTTTCTTT. It encodes CASSPLDLTEAFF. J is TRBJ1-1 and V is TRBV18; D is unresolved. The CDR3 consists of 13 residues. CDR1 is KGHSH, CDR2 LQKENI, per germline. Trimming left V 3 bases short and J 4 bases short, with 9 bases between.

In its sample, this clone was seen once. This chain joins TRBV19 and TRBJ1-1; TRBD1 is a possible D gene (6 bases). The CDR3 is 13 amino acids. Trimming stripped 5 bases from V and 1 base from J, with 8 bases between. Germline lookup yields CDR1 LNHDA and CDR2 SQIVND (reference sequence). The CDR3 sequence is CASSDRPNTEAFF. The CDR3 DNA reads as TGTGCCAGTAGTGACAGGCCGAACACTGAAGCTTTCTTT.

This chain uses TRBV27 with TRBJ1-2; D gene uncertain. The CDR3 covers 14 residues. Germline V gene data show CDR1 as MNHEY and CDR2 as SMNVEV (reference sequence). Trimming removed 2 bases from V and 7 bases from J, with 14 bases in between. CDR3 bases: TGTGCCAGCAGTTTACATCCCGTAGCTGGTGGCTACACCTTC. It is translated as CASSLHPVAGGYTF.

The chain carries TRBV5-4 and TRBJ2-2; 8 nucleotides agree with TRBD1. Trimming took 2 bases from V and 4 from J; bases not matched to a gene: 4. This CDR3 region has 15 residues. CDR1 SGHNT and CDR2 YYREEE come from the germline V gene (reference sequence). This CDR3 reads CASSLGQGTTGELFF. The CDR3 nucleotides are TGTGCCAGCAGCTTAGGACAGGGAACCACCGGGGAGCTGTTTTTT.

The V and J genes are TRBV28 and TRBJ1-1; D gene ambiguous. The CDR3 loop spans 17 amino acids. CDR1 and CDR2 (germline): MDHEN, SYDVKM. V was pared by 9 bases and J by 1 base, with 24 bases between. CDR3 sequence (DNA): TGTGCCAGTTTTATAAGCAGCGCCATTGAAGCGAACACTGAAGCTTTCTTT. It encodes CASFISSAIEANTEAFF.

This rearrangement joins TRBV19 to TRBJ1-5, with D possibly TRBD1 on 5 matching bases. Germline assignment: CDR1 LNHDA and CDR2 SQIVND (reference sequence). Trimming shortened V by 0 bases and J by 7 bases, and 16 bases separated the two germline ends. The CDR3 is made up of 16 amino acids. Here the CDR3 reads CASSIDRWGIGQPQHF. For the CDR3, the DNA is TGTGCCAGTAGTATAGATCGGTGGGGCATAGGACAGCCCCAGCATTTT.

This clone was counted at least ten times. This CDR3 is CASSSYRSSNYEQYF. Written as DNA, the CDR3 is TGTGCCAGCAGTTCCTACAGGAGTTCGAACTACGAGCAGTACTTC. The J gene is TRBJ2-7, the V gene TRBV6-2 or TRBV6-3, with D perhaps TRBD1 (5 bases). This CDR3 spans 15 amino acids. Germline V gene data show CDR1 as MNHEY and CDR2 as SVGEGT. Deletions cut 4 bases from V and 3 bases from J, with 16 bases between.

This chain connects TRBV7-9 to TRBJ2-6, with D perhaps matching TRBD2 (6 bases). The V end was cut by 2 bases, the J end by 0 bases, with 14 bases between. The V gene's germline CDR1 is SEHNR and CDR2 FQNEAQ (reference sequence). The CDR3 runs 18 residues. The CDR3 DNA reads TGTGCCAGCAGCTTACTAAGTCGGGGGAGCTCTGGGGCCAACGTCCTGACTTTC. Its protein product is CASSLLSRGSSGANVLTF.

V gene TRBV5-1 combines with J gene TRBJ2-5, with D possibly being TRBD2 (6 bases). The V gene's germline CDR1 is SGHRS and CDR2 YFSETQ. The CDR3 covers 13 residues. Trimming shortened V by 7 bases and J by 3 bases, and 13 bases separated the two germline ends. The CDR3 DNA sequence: TGCGCCAGCCGGGATAGCGGCAAAGAGACCCAGTACTTC. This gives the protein CASRDSGKETQYF. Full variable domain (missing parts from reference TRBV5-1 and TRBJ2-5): KAGVTQTPRYLIKTRGQQVTLSCSPISGHRSVSWYQQTPGQGLQFLFEYFSETQRNKGNFPGRFSGRQFSNSRSEMNVSTLELGDSALYLCASRDSGKETQYFGPGTRLLVL.

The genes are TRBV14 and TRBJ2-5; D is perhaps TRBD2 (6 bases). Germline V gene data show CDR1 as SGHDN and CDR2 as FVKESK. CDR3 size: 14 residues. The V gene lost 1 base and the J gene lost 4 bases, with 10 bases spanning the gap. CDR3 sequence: CASSQVRGAETQYF. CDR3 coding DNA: TGTGCCAGCAGCCAAGTGCGCGGGGCAGAGACCCAGTACTTC.

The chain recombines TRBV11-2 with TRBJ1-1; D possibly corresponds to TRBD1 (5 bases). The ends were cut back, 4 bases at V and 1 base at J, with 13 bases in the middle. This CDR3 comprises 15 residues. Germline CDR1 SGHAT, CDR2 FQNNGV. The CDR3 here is CASSSERTPNTEAFF. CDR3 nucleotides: TGTGCCAGCAGCTCAGAAAGGACACCGAACACTGAAGCTTTCTTT.

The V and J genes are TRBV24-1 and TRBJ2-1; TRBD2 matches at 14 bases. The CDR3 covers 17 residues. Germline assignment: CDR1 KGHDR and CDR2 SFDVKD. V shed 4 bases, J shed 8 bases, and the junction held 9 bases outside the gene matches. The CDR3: CATSDSGLAGEGDEQFF. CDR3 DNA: TGTGCCACCAGTGACTCGGGACTAGCGGGAGAGGGGGATGAGCAGTTCTTC.

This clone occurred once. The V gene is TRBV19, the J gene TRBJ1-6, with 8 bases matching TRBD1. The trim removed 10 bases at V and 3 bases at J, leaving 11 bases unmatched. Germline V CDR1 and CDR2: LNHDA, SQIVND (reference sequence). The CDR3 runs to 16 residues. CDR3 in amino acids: CATESRGQGYNSPLHF. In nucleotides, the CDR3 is TGTGCCACCGAAAGCCGCGGACAGGGCTATAATTCACCCCTCCACTTT.

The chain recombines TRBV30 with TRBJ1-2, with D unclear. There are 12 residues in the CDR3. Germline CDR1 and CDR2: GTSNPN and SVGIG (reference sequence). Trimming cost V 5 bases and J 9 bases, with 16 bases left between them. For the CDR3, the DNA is TGTGCCTGGGAGTTCGGTGCCGATCGCTACACCTTC. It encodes CAWEFGADRYTF.